Below, 5 T cell receptor beta chains from the same sample are listed, as sequenced in a study of CD8 T cells in Susac syndrome. Reverse transcription of roughly 0.5 to 1 ug RNA was performed with random hexamers. TCRdb reprocessed the immunoSEQ multiplex PCR reads with MiXCR, giving one entry per CDR3 protein. The data hold about 29,000 distinct CDR3 sequences, with 94% observed a single time. Sequencing was carried out using CD8+ T cells from PBMCs. The receptors here all came from a human donor in good health.

The V gene is TRBV7-2, the J gene TRBJ1-1; D is perhaps TRBD1 (5 bases). The CDR3 totals 15 residues. With 1 base removed from V and 1 base from J, the gap between germline ends came to 10 bases. The germline gives CDR1 SGHTA, CDR2 FQGNSA. CDR3 sequence: CASSLEGHANTEAFF. CDR3 bases: TGTGCCAGCAGCTTAGAAGGACACGCGAACACTGAAGCTTTCTTT.

The CDR3 nucleotides are TGTGCCAGCAGAACTTCCATCTTAGAGGCTGCGGAGCAGTTCTTC. This gives the protein CASRTSILEAAEQFF. V and J are TRBV7-2 and TRBJ2-1, with no clear D. Germline-derived CDR1 and CDR2 are SGHTA and FQGNSA. This CDR3 has 15 residues. The germline V and J ends were trimmed by 6 bases and 10 bases, with 22 bases remaining between them.

The rearrangement links TRBV5-1 to TRBJ1-1; 8 bases map to TRBD1. Germline V gives CDR1 SGHRS, CDR2 YFSETQ. Germline trimming cut 0 bases from V and 0 bases from J; bases unmatched to any gene: 7. This CDR3 is 17 amino acids long. The CDR3 protein is CASSLVYQGALNTEAFF. The CDR3, as DNA: TGCGCCAGCAGCTTGGTTTACCAGGGGGCACTGAACACTGAAGCTTTCTTT.

The chain carries TRBV7-2 and TRBJ2-1; D unresolved. This CDR3 is built from 15 residues. From germline, CDR1 is SGHTA and CDR2 FQGNSA. V was clipped by 1 base and J by 0 bases, with 7 bases between them. The CDR3 coding sequence is TGTGCCAGCAGCTTAGGGGTTAGCTCCTACAATGAGCAGTTCTTC. As protein: CASSLGVSSYNEQFF.

This rearrangement joins TRBV7-9 to TRBJ2-5; no reliable D call. Trimming removed 4 bases from V and 4 bases from J, with 4 bases in between. CDR3 length: 11 amino acids. Germline V gives CDR1 SEHNR, CDR2 FQNEAQ (reference sequence). In nucleotides, the CDR3 is TGTGCCAGCAGCTGGACAGAGACCCAGTACTTC. This codes for CASSWTETQYF.